Below are 17 T cell receptor beta chains sequenced from a single sample in a study of blood T cell repertoires in COVID-19. Measured with immunoSEQ multiplex PCR; TCRdb has only the in-frame clones, and not every one. The sample contains roughly 110,000 clones, roughly 85% of which appear only once. Sequencing was done on a sample of peripheral blood. The receptors originated from a woman aged 60-75 years with COVID-19, enrolled during active disease.

The gene calls are TRBV4-1 and TRBJ1-2; tentatively, D is TRBD1 (5 bases). The germline gives CDR1 MGHRA, CDR2 YSYEKL. The CDR3 extends over 15 amino acids. Trimming left V 4 bases short and J 2 bases short, with 14 bases between. CDR3 loop: CASSPHSRANYGYTF. In DNA, the CDR3 is TGCGCCAGCAGCCCCCATTCCAGGGCCAACTATGGCTACACCTTC.

This clone turned up a few times. The gene calls are TRBV20-1 and TRBJ2-3; no clear D. V was cut by 6 bases and J by 3 bases, with 7 bases left in between. The V gene's germline CDR1 is DFQATT and CDR2 SNEGSKA (reference sequence). The CDR3 sequence is 11 residues long. This chain's CDR3 is CSASATDTQYF. The CDR3 DNA follows: TGCAGTGCCTCTGCGACAGATACGCAGTATTTT.

This sequence joins TRBV2 and TRBJ1-2; perhaps TRBD1 as D (5 bases). Germline CDR1 and CDR2: SNHLY and FYNNEI. V was shortened by 6 bases and J by 3 bases, with 14 bases between the two germline ends. The CDR3 has 14 amino acids. CDR3 residues: CASRGGGVDYGYTF. The CDR3 region has the DNA TGTGCCAGCAGGGGAGGAGGGGTGGACTATGGCTACACCTTC.

The chain carries TRBV6-1 and TRBJ2-5, with TRBD2 as a possible D gene (6 bases). V gave up 1 base and J gave up 5 bases, with 14 bases separating them. Germline V CDR1 and CDR2: MNHNS, SASEGT. This CDR3 spans 15 amino acids. In DNA form, the CDR3 reads TGTGCCAGCAGTGAAGGTTGGCGGGGTGCGGAGACCCAGTACTTC. Its translation is CASSEGWRGAETQYF.

The rearrangement joins TRBV5-1 to TRBJ2-7; TRBD2 matches at 10 bases. The CDR3 loop spans 13 amino acids. The germline V gene has CDR1 SGHRS and CDR2 YFSETQ. J gave up 6 bases and V 5 bases, and 5 bases lay outside the gene matches. As DNA, the CDR3 is TGCGCCAGCAGGGCTAGCGGGGGAGGCGAGCAGTACTTC. It specifies CASRASGGGEQYF.

The chain couples TRBV6-2 or TRBV6-3 to TRBJ1-1; TRBD1 might be the D (6 bases). This CDR3 has 16 amino acids. Germline V gene lookup returns CDR1 MNHEY and CDR2 SVGEGT. V shed 2 bases and J shed 5 bases, with 18 bases lying between them. CDR3 nucleotide sequence: TGTGCCAGCAGTTACGGACTGGCAGGGGAGAATACTGAAGCTTTCTTT. Translating it yields CASSYGLAGENTEAFF.

The rearrangement joins TRBV4-1 to TRBJ1-6, with D tentatively TRBD1 (6 bases). V lost 5 bases to trimming and J lost 6 bases, with 11 bases between them. Germline V lookup: CDR1 MGHRA, CDR2 YSYEKL. This CDR3 is built from 14 residues. CDR3 sequence reads: CASSSLGGNSPLHF. In nucleotides, the CDR3 is TGCGCCAGCAGCTCCCTAGGGGGTAATTCACCCCTCCACTTT.

The chain is built from TRBV19 and TRBJ2-3, with a tentative D call TRBD1 (5 bases). The CDR3 length is 14 residues. The ends were cut back, 5 bases at V and 4 bases at J, with 13 bases in the middle. The germline CDR1 and CDR2 sequences are LNHDA and SQIVND (reference sequence). CDR3 loop: CASSGRVGADTQYF. In DNA form, the CDR3 reads TGTGCCAGTAGTGGCAGGGTCGGAGCAGATACGCAGTATTTT.

The rearrangement uses TRBV6-6 and TRBJ2-1; D may be TRBD2 (6 bases). The ends were cut back, 2 bases at V and 7 bases at J, with 18 bases in the middle. This CDR3 region has 16 residues. Per the germline V gene, CDR1 is MNHNY and CDR2 is SVGAGI (reference sequence). CDR3: CASSYGAGSHGNEQFF. DNA of the CDR3: TGTGCCAGCAGTTACGGGGCGGGGTCCCACGGGAATGAGCAGTTCTTC.

CDR3 sequence reads: CASSSTGDSLLNTEAFF. In DNA form, the CDR3 reads TGTGCCAGCTCAAGTACGGGGGACAGTCTTTTGAACACTGAAGCTTTCTTT. The J gene is TRBJ1-1, the V gene TRBV18, with 7 bases lining up with TRBD1. The CDR3 consists of 17 residues. Germline V gene sequence: CDR1 KGHSH, CDR2 LQKENI. V lost 5 bases, J lost 0 bases, and 12 bases stayed unmatched.

The rearrangement uses TRBV19 and TRBJ1-1; D is unresolved. The V end was cut by 4 bases, the J end by 0 bases, with 9 bases between. CDR3 size: 14 residues. Germline CDR1 reads LNHDA; CDR2 reads SQIVND (reference sequence). Here the CDR3 DNA reads TGTGCCAGTAGTAGGAGGGAGCTGAACACTGAAGCTTTCTTT. Protein: CASSRRELNTEAFF.

This clone appeared a few times. The chain uses TRBV27 and TRBJ1-5; 7 bases align to TRBD1. V trimming: 6 bases; J trimming: 1 base; junction bases outside the gene matches: 0. The CDR3 is 13 residues long. CDR1 and CDR2 (germline): MNHEY, SMNVEV (reference sequence). DNA for the CDR3: TGTGCCAGCAGGACAGGGAGCAATCAGCCCCAGCATTTT. This translates into CASRTGSNQPQHF.

The chain recombines TRBV18 with TRBJ2-7; the match to TRBD2 covers 12 bases. CDR1 is KGHSH and CDR2 is LQKENI in the germline V gene. After removal of 0 bases from V and 3 bases from J, the junction contained 3 bases not matched to a gene. The CDR3 runs to 16 residues. The CDR3 loop is CASSPPTSGGLYEQYF. DNA for the CDR3: TGTGCCAGCTCACCACCGACTAGCGGGGGTCTCTACGAGCAGTACTTC.

The chain employs TRBV15 and TRBJ2-1, with 12 bases fitting TRBD2. Germline values: CDR1 LNHNV, CDR2 YYDKDF (reference sequence). The CDR3 is 15 amino acids. Germline trimming cut 3 bases from V and 10 bases from J; bases unmatched to any gene: 7. The CDR3 here is CATSRAGLAGREQFF. In DNA, the CDR3 is TGTGCCACCAGCAGGGCAGGACTAGCGGGGCGGGAGCAGTTCTTC.

Concerning this clone itself: Germline is not matched at one junction end, which may reflect a read error. The chain is built from TRBV18 and TRBJ1-3; D might be TRBD1 (6 bases). The CDR3 is made up of 15 amino acids. Germline V gives CDR1 KGHSH, CDR2 LQKENI. The CDR3 DNA reads as TGTGCCAGCGCACCGGGACACCACTCTGGAAACACCATATATTTT. It translates to CASAPGHHSGNTIYF.

V gene TRBV7-9 combines with J gene TRBJ1-2; perhaps TRBD1 as D (6 bases). Trimming stripped 2 bases from V and 0 bases from J, with 10 bases between. Germline CDR1 and CDR2: SEHNR and FQNEAQ (reference sequence). There are 15 residues in the CDR3. In DNA form, the CDR3 reads TGTGCCAGCAGCTTAAACAGGGTTGCTAACTATGGCTACACCTTC. Protein sequence: CASSLNRVANYGYTF.

In this sample, this clone turned up a few times. The V and J genes are TRBV15 and TRBJ2-5; D is possibly TRBD2 (6 bases). V was clipped by 1 base and J by 5 bases, with 14 bases between them. Per germline, CDR1 LNHNV and CDR2 YYDKDF (reference sequence). This CDR3 is 15 amino acids long. CDR3 DNA sequence: TGTGCCACCAGCAGAGTAGCTGCCGGAGGGGAGACCCAGTACTTC. This sequence encodes CATSRVAAGGETQYF.